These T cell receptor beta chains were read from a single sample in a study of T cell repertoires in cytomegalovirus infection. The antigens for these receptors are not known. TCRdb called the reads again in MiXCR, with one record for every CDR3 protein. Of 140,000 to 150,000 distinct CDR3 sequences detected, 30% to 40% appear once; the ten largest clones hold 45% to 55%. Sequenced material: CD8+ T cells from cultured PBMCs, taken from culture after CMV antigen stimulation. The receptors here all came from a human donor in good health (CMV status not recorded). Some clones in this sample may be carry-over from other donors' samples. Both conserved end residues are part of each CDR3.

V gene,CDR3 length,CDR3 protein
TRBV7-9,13,CASSAQGQETQYF
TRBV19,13,CASCLQGPGELFF
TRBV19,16,CASSPGRLPLNTEAFF
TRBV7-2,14,CASSPGRPYGEQYF
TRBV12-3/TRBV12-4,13,CANSLAGTETQYF
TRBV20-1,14,CSASVEGAGNTIYF
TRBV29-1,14,CSVRLQETGNTIYF
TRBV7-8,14,CASRYGGDTDTQYF
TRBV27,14,CASSLSVGAKTQYF
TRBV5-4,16,CASSYEGFSSYNEQFF
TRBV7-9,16,CASSPAGQGDEYEQYF
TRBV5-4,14,CASSLFQGVYEQYF
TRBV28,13,CASSFKGSYGYTF